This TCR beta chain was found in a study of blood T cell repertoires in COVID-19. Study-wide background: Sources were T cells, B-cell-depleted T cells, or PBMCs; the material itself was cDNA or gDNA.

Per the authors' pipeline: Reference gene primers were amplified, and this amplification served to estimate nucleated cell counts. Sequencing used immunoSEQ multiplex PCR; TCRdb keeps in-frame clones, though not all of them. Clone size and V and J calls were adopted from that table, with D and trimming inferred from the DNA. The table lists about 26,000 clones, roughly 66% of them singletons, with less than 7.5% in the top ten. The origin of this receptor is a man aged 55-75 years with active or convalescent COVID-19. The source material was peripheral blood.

The CDR3 spells CASTKNRDAYGYTF. DNA of the CDR3: TGTGCCAGCACCAAAAACAGGGATGCCTATGGCTACACCTTC. The chain is built from TRBV2 and TRBJ1-2, with a possible D match to TRBD1 (6 bases). Looked up from germline, CDR1 is SNHLY and CDR2 is FYNNEI. There are 14 residues in the CDR3. V lost 7 bases and J 4 bases, leaving 16 bases between the germline ends.